A single sample gave rise to the 7 T cell receptor beta chains below, sequenced in a study of post-analysis software for immune sequencing data. Broader study findings: Patients used about 5 TRBV segments, including TRBV5-6, TRBV5-1 and TRBV20-1, more often than controls.

These receptors have no known antigen. Unique molecular identifiers had been added to the TCR beta cDNA libraries. In TCRdb, the PCR reads were re-called with MiXCR into one record per CDR3 protein. The table lists about 200,000 distinct CDR3 sequences, over 25% of them singletons, with nearly 3.5% in the top ten. Sequenced sample: blood. All receptors derive from a girl aged 2-17 years with multiple sclerosis.

This clonotype has ten or more counts. The rearrangement links TRBV2 to TRBJ2-5; TRBD2 aligns across 8 bases. This CDR3 comprises 16 residues. Losses at the gene ends were 6 bases for V and 4 bases for J; bases not matched to a gene: 13. Germline CDR1 is SNHLY and CDR2 is FYNNEI. CDR3 nucleotide sequence: TGTGCCAGCAGCCGCGCGGGACTAGTCCTCCGAGAGACCCAGTACTTC. Amino acids: CASSRAGLVLRETQYF. The entire variable domain, with the rest obtained from reference TRBV2 and TRBJ2-5, is as follows: EPEVTQTPSHQVTQMGQEVILRCVPISNHLYFYWYRQILGQKVEFLVSFYNNEISEKSEIFDDQFSVERPDGSNFTLKIRSTKLEDSAMYFCASSRAGLVLRETQYFGPGTRLLVL.

As to this clonotype: The germline gene is not matched at one end of the junction; a read error may be the cause. This sequence joins TRBV12-3 or TRBV12-4 and TRBJ2-5, with unresolved D. The tail of the sequence fits TRBJ2-7 better, so the J call may be wrong. The CDR3 runs 14 residues. CDR3 loop: CAGSYRYQGNEQYF. CDR3 coding DNA: TGTGCCGGCAGTTACCGATACCAAGGCAACGAGCAGTACTTC.

This clonotype was seen a handful of times. The V and J genes are TRBV14 and TRBJ2-1; the match to TRBD1 covers 7 bases. CDR1 and CDR2 (germline): SGHDN, FVKESK. CDR3 length: 15 residues. Trimming cost V 6 bases and J 0 bases; bases outside gene matches: 5. CDR3 sequence: CASRSRDSSYNEQFF. The CDR3 DNA reads TGTGCCAGCAGGAGCCGGGACAGCTCCTACAATGAGCAGTTCTTC.

This clonotype was observed at least ten times. The CDR3 loop is CASSPGKSYNEQFF. The CDR3 coding sequence is TGTGCCAGCAGCCCGGGGAAGTCCTACAATGAGCAGTTCTTC. V gene TRBV12-3 or TRBV12-4 combines with J gene TRBJ2-1, with D perhaps TRBD2 (5 bases). The CDR3 sequence is 14 residues long. The germline V and J ends were trimmed by 6 bases and 1 base, with 10 bases remaining between them.

The rearrangement links TRBV2 to TRBJ2-5; D is uncertain. Germline CDR1 is SNHLY and CDR2 is FYNNEI. Trimming stripped 6 bases from V and 11 bases from J, with 22 bases between. The CDR3 spans 14 residues. CDR3: CASSLDHGSIEQYF. The DNA of the CDR3 is TGTGCCAGCAGCCTGGACCATGGATCTATTGAGCAGTACTTC.

Worth noting for this clonotype: A junction end diverges from the germline sequence, so it may reflect a read error. This chain connects TRBV28 to TRBJ1-6; unclear D gene. The CDR3 length is 17 residues. The germline CDR1 and CDR2 sequences are MDHEN and SYDVKM. CDR3 loop: CASMVGGGGSYNSPPHF. The CDR3 region has the DNA TGTGCCAGCATGGTTGGCGGTGGTGGCTCCTATAATTCACCCCCCCACTTT.

The chain uses TRBV6-6 and TRBJ2-3; D possibly uses TRBD1 or TRBD2 (5 bases each). CDR1 MNHNY and CDR2 SVGAGI come from the germline V gene (reference sequence). V lost 0 bases to trimming and J lost 2 bases, with 12 bases between them. This CDR3 has 16 amino acids. As DNA, the CDR3 is TGTGCCAGCAGTTACTCCACGGGGCGAACCACAGATACGCAGTATTTT. Protein product: CASSYSTGRTTDTQYF.